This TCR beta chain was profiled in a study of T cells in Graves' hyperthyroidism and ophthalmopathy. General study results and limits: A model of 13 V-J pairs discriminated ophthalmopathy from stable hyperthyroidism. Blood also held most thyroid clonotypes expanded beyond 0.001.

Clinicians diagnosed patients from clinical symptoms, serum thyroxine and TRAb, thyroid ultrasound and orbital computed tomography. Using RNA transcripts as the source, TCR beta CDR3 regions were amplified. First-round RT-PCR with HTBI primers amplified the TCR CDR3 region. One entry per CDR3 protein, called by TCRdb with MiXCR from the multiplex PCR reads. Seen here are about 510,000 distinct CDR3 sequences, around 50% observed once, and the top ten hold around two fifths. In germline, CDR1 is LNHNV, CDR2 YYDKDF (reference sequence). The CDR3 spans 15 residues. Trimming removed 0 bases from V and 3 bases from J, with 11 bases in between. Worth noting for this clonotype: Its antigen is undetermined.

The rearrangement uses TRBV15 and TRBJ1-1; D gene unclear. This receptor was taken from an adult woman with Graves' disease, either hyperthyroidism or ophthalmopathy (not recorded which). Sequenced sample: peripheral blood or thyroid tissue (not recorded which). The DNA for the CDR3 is TGTGCCACCAGCAGAGATCCCCCCTGGGACACTGAAGCTTTCTTT. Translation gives CATSRDPPWDTEAFF.